These 10 T cell receptor beta chains were all obtained from the same sample, sequenced in a study of shared clonotypes between healthy human individuals. Using immunoSEQ multiplex PCR, the repertoire was profiled, and TCRdb retains in-frame clones only, with some absent. The data hold about 700,000 clones, with 74% observed a single time. Sequences were obtained from memory CD4+ T cells sorted from blood. As for subset: CD45RA-negative fraction. The receptors were gathered from a woman aged 25 to 39 in good health.

This clone was seen only a few times. The rearrangement links TRBV6-1 to TRBJ1-5, with D possibly TRBD1 on 5 matching bases. V was shortened by 4 bases and J by 1 base, with 14 bases between the two germline ends. CDR1 MNHNS and CDR2 SASEGT come from the germline V gene. CDR3 length equals 16 residues. Written as DNA, the CDR3 is TGTGCCAGCAGTGTGACTGGGACGGTGAGCAATCAGCCCCAGCATTTT. Its translation: CASSVTGTVSNQPQHF.

V is TRBV5-8 and J is TRBJ2-7, with D possibly matching TRBD2 (5 bases). The V end was cut by 0 bases, the J end by 0 bases, with 10 bases between. From germline, CDR1 is SGHTS and CDR2 YDEGEE. The CDR3 is 15 residues long. This CDR3 reads CASSLVLAVSYEQYF. In DNA form, the CDR3 reads TGTGCCAGCAGCTTGGTCCTAGCAGTCTCCTACGAGCAGTACTTC.

This chain joins TRBV5-1 and TRBJ2-7; no clear D. The CDR3 has 16 residues. The germline V gene encodes CDR1 SGHRS and CDR2 YFSETQ. The germline V and J ends were trimmed by 1 base and 0 bases, with 14 bases remaining between them. The CDR3 sequence is CASSLLVGAASYEQYF. The CDR3, as DNA: TGCGCCAGCAGCTTGTTAGTAGGCGCCGCCTCCTACGAGCAGTACTTC. The full variable domain, in which reference TRBV5-1 and TRBJ2-7 provide the parts outside the CDR3, is KAGVTQTPRYLIKTRGQQVTLSCSPISGHRSVSWYQQTPGQGLQFLFEYFSETQRNKGNFPGRFSGRQFSNSRSEMNVSTLELGDSALYLCASSLLVGAASYEQYFGPGTRLTVT.

The V gene is TRBV27, the J gene TRBJ1-4; possible D gene TRBD1, 6 bases. Germline loops: CDR1 MNHEY, CDR2 SMNVEV (reference sequence). V dropped 6 bases and J dropped 2 bases, with 22 bases sitting between them. This CDR3 has 18 residues. The CDR3 loop reads CASSPILYEGGTNEKLFF. DNA of the CDR3: TGTGCCAGCAGCCCGATCCTATACGAGGGGGGTACTAATGAAAAACTGTTTTTT.

This clone has a handful of counts. The V gene is TRBV14, the J gene TRBJ2-7, with no clear D. The CDR3 contains 13 residues. V lost 1 base, J lost 7 bases, and 11 bases lay in between. The germline V gene encodes CDR1 SGHDN and CDR2 FVKESK. The CDR3 is CASSQVSLLEQYF. In DNA form, the CDR3 reads TGTGCCAGCAGCCAAGTGTCCTTGTTGGAGCAGTACTTC. The variable domain in full, with the rest retrieved from reference TRBV14 and TRBJ2-7, is EAGVTQFPSHSVIEKGQTVTLRCDPISGHDNLYWYRRVMGKEIKFLLHFVKESKQDESGMPNNRFLAERTGGTYSTLKVQPAELEDSGVYFCASSQVSLLEQYFGPGTRLTVT.

The chain recombines TRBV28 with TRBJ1-2, with a tentative D call TRBD1 (6 bases). The germline V and J ends were trimmed by 5 bases and 7 bases, with 14 bases remaining between them. The germline V gene has CDR1 MDHEN and CDR2 SYDVKM. The CDR3 spans 13 residues. The chain's CDR3 is CASSTRGDLGYTF. The CDR3 coding sequence is TGTGCCAGCAGTACAAGGGGGGATCTTGGCTACACCTTC.

This clone has at least ten counts. Other DNA sequences in this sample translate to the same CDR3. The rearrangement joins TRBV19 to TRBJ2-2, with a tentative D call TRBD1 (6 bases). The germline gives CDR1 LNHDA, CDR2 SQIVND (reference sequence). The CDR3 is 13 amino acids. Deletions cut 6 bases from V and 6 bases from J, with 11 bases between. The CDR3 nucleotides read TGTGCCAGTAGCAACAGGGTCCCCGGGGAGCTGTTTTTT. This encodes CASSNRVPGELFF. The entire variable domain, with the rest obtained from reference TRBV19 and TRBJ2-2, is as follows: DGGITQSPKYLFRKEGQNVTLSCEQNLNHDAMYWYRQDPGQGLRLIYYSQIVNDFQKGDIAEGYSVSREKKESFPLTVTSAQKNPTAFYLCASSNRVPGELFFGEGSRLTVL.

With regard to this clone: At the DNA level, this CDR3 is encoded by other sequences in the same sample as well. The CDR3 region is CASSLAGVTTDTQYF. For the CDR3, the DNA is TGCGCCAGCAGCTTGGCCGGGGTTACCACAGATACGCAGTATTTT. This rearrangement joins TRBV5-1 to TRBJ2-3, with D possibly matching TRBD2 (5 bases). Trimming took off 0 bases at V and 2 bases at J, with 10 bases between the two ends. This CDR3 is built from 15 residues. Germline loops: CDR1 SGHRS, CDR2 YFSETQ. The full variable domain, its missing parts supplied by reference TRBV5-1 and TRBJ2-3, is KAGVTQTPRYLIKTRGQQVTLSCSPISGHRSVSWYQQTPGQGLQFLFEYFSETQRNKGNFPGRFSGRQFSNSRSEMNVSTLELGDSALYLCASSLAGVTTDTQYFGPGTRLTVL.

This clone was detected once. The chain links TRBV28 to TRBJ2-7; TRBD2 matches at 10 bases. The V and J ends lost 3 bases and 4 bases, in that order; junction bases with no gene match: 3. CDR1 and CDR2 from the germline V gene are MDHEN and SYDVKM. The CDR3 is 14 residues long. CDR3 bases: TGTGCCAGCAGTTTGCCTAGCGGGAGTTACGAGCAGTACTTC. Its translation: CASSLPSGSYEQYF.

The chain is built from TRBV28 and TRBJ2-5; TRBD2 is a possible D gene (5 bases). The germline CDR1 and CDR2 sequences are MDHEN and SYDVKM. This CDR3 region has 14 residues. Trimming removed 2 bases at V and 5 bases at J, with 12 bases between. The CDR3 DNA sequence: TGTGCCAGCAGTTTAGGAGGCGCCCAGGAGACCCAGTACTTC. Protein sequence: CASSLGGAQETQYF. Full variable domain (remainder filled in from reference TRBV28 and TRBJ2-5): DVKVTQSSRYLVKRTGEKVFLECVQDMDHENMFWYRQDPGLGLRLIYFSYDVKMKEKGDIPEGYSVSREKKERFSLILESASTNQTSMYLCASSLGGAQETQYFGPGTRLLVL.